These 10 T cell receptor beta chains originate from one sample sequenced in a study of post-analysis software for immune sequencing data (dated by TCRdb to 2013 to 2016). For these TCRs, the target antigens are not known. The paper as a whole reports these results and caveats: Significantly higher frequencies in patients than in controls were found for several TRBV segments, including TRBV5-6, TRBV5-1 and TRBV20-1.

Libraries were made using PCR. The instrument given in TCRdb is Illumina HiSeq 2500. To reduce PCR and sequencing biases, unique molecular identifiers were incorporated into the TCR beta cDNA libraries. Starting from the raw public reads, TCRdb applied fastp trimming at Q25, assembled clones with MiXCR and retained in-frame beta chains. Each entry is one CDR3 protein sequence, shown with its most common DNA and genes. The sample includes 600,000 to 700,000 distinct CDR3 sequences, with roughly three fifths observed a single time. The ten largest account for around 11% of the sample. The material sequenced was blood. Receptor source: a girl aged 2 to 9 with multiple sclerosis.

The genes are TRBV19 and TRBJ2-4; D gene ambiguous. CDR1 is LNHDA and CDR2 is SQIVND in the germline V gene (reference sequence). V was trimmed by 6 bases and J by 6 bases, leaving 15 bases between them. This CDR3 region has 14 residues. CDR3 in DNA: TGTGCCAGTAGCCTAAGTCCCGATCCAAACATTCAGTACTTC. Protein: CASSLSPDPNIQYF.

The chain is built from TRBV27 and TRBJ2-3, with 8 bases matching TRBD2. Germline lookup yields CDR1 MNHEY and CDR2 SMNVEV (reference sequence). The V segment lost 2 bases and the J segment 4 bases; nucleotides outside the gene matches: 11. This CDR3 is 17 amino acids long. CDR3 region: CASSLGLAPTSADTQYF. CDR3 bases: TGTGCCAGCAGTTTAGGTCTGGCGCCGACTAGCGCAGATACGCAGTATTTT.

This chain connects TRBV4-3 to TRBJ1-1; no clear D gene. This CDR3 region has 13 residues. Germline CDR1 is LGHNA and CDR2 is YSLEER. Trimming pared 1 base from V and 4 bases from J, leaving 7 bases between. The CDR3 DNA reads as TGCGCCAGCAGCCAAGTTCGGAGCACTGAAGCTTTCTTT. As protein: CASSQVRSTEAFF.

This clonotype was counted a few times. The chain is built from TRBV20-1 and TRBJ2-7; a possible D gene is TRBD2 (5 bases). CDR3 length equals 14 residues. From germline, CDR1 is DFQATT and CDR2 SNEGSKA (reference sequence). Trimming cost V 3 bases and J 3 bases, with 15 bases left between them. CDR3 region: CSASGLAEDYEQYF. CDR3 DNA: TGCAGTGCTAGCGGTCTAGCTGAAGACTACGAGCAGTACTTC.

The genes are TRBV25-1 and TRBJ1-1; 8 bases are shared with TRBD1. The V segment lost 4 bases and the J segment 1 base; nucleotides outside the gene matches: 5. The CDR3 contains 15 residues. CDR1 and CDR2 from the germline V gene are MGHDK and SYGVNS. In DNA form, the CDR3 reads TGTGCCAGCAGTGGGGCAGGGGGCAAGAACACTGAAGCTTTCTTT. Protein sequence: CASSGAGGKNTEAFF.

V and J are TRBV2 and TRBJ2-1, with D possibly matching TRBD1 (6 bases). The CDR3 has 13 amino acids. V lost 2 bases to trimming and J lost 10 bases, with 12 bases between them. Germline V gene lookup returns CDR1 SNHLY and CDR2 FYNNEI. The DNA for the CDR3 is TGTGCCAGCAGTGAAAACCGCAGGGGCGAGCAGTTCTTC. As protein: CASSENRRGEQFF.

This clonotype was detected only a few times. The chain links TRBV20-1 to TRBJ2-1; D uncertain. The CDR3 length is 13 residues. The germline gives CDR1 DFQATT, CDR2 SNEGSKA (reference sequence). Trimming shortened V by 3 bases and J by 3 bases, and 9 bases separated the two germline ends. The CDR3 reads CSASMADYNEQFF. Written as DNA, the CDR3 is TGCAGTGCTAGTATGGCAGACTACAATGAGCAGTTCTTC.

The chain joins TRBV5-1 to TRBJ1-6; TRBD1 is a possible D gene (5 bases). The CDR3 spans 16 residues. Germline-derived CDR1 and CDR2 are SGHRS and YFSETQ. V was trimmed by 4 bases and J by 14 bases, leaving 25 bases between them. CDR3 in DNA: TGCGCCAGCAGCAAAGCCGGGACGGCGTACCACCAGGCCCTCCACTTT. Translation gives CASSKAGTAYHQALHF.

V usage is TRBV20-1 and J usage is TRBJ2-1; a possible D gene is TRBD2 (6 bases). V dropped 7 bases and J dropped 10 bases, with 20 bases sitting between them. The CDR3 has 13 residues. CDR1 and CDR2 (germline): DFQATT, SNEGSKA (reference sequence). The CDR3 sequence: CSGIRDLLGEQFF. CDR3 nucleotides: TGCAGTGGGATCCGGGACTTACTTGGAGAGCAGTTCTTC.

This sequence joins TRBV5-1 and TRBJ2-1, with 13 bases identical to TRBD2. Germline V CDR1 and CDR2: SGHRS, YFSETQ. V dropped 4 bases and J dropped 6; count of bases not matched to a gene: 10. The CDR3 runs 17 residues. The CDR3: CASSPFSRLAGGNEQFF. CDR3 DNA: TGCGCCAGCAGCCCATTTAGCCGACTAGCGGGGGGCAATGAGCAGTTCTTC.